This is a list of T cell receptor beta chains from one sample in a study of control samples from healthy donors and cancer patients. The protocol was immunoSEQ multiplex PCR, while the TCRdb copy is restricted to in-frame clones and leaves out a portion. The table includes 210,000 or so clones, roughly nine tenths detected once. Sequencing used blood. These receptors came from a man younger than 40 in good health. Each CDR3 is given with its conserved first and last residue. A D gene is named only where the DNA matches it firmly. Size is stated for part of the rows, as once, few or many counts, or as a class when the clone is expanded.

TRBJ2-5	TRBV29-1	TRBD2	.	CSVLSRLAGYQETQYF	TGCAGCGTCCTTAGCCGACTAGCGGGGTATCAAGAGACCCAGTACTTC
TRBJ2-7	TRBV10-2	.	.	CASSLGGQIYEQYF	TGCGCCAGCAGTCTCGGCGGGCAAATCTACGAGCAGTACTTC
TRBJ2-1	TRBV21-1	.	.	CASSKVQGPAYNEQFF	TGTGCCAGCAGCAAAGTACAGGGGCCGGCCTACAATGAGCAGTTCTTC
TRBJ2-7	TRBV4-1	.	.	CASSPKLDPQGIEQYF	TGCGCCAGCAGCCCAAAGCTGGATCCCCAAGGAATCGAGCAGTACTTC
TRBJ1-6	TRBV14	.	once	CASSLNGVNSPLHF	TGTGCCAGCAGCCTCAACGGGGTCAATTCACCCCTCCACTTT
TRBJ1-5	TRBV4-1	TRBD1	.	CASSHPDRGHQPQHF	TGCGCCAGCAGCCATCCCGACAGGGGTCATCAGCCCCAGCATTTT
TRBJ1-5	TRBV6-6	.	.	CASSSGNQPQHF	TGTGCCAGTTCGAGTGGCAATCAGCCCCAGCATTTT
TRBJ1-5	TRBV7-9	.	.	CASSHWDSNQPQHF	TGTGCCAGCAGCCACTGGGATAGCAATCAGCCCCAGCATTTT
TRBJ2-2	TRBV19	.	.	CASGTQNTGELFF	TGTGCCAGCGGTACGCAAAACACCGGGGAGCTGTTTTTT
TRBJ1-6	TRBV27	TRBD1	.	CASSLRDSYNSPLHF	TGTGCCAGCAGCCTACGGGACAGCTATAATTCACCCCTCCACTTT
TRBJ1-6	TRBV6-1	.	.	CASSERRGGLTPNSPLHF	TGTGCCAGCAGTGAACGGCGGGGGGGTCTCACACCGAATTCACCCCTCCACTTT
TRBJ1-2	TRBV11-2	TRBD1	.	CASSSGGGDYGYTF	TGTGCCAGCAGCTCTGGAGGGGGCGACTATGGCTACACCTTC
TRBJ2-3	TRBV9	.	.	CASSTPPTTGGTQYF	TGTGCCAGCAGCACTCCACCGACAACGGGTGGGACGCAGTATTTT
TRBJ1-2	TRBV25-1	.	.	CASSEGLGRDFSGYTF	TGTGCCAGCAGTGAAGGACTTGGCAGGGATTTCTCTGGCTACACCTTC
TRBJ1-2	TRBV7-3	.	.	CASSLTGKDGYGYTF	TGTGCCAGCAGCTTAACGGGGAAGGATGGCTATGGCTACACCTTC
TRBJ2-2	TRBV5-5	.	.	CASSLGTPANTGELFF	TGTGCCAGCAGCTTGGGGACACCCGCGAACACCGGGGAGCTGTTTTTT
TRBJ1-1	TRBV11-2	TRBD1	.	CASSKDREGLRVNTEAFF	TGTGCCAGCAGCAAGGACAGGGAGGGGCTAAGGGTGAACACTGAAGCTTTCTTT
TRBJ1-4	TRBV5-1	TRBD1	.	CASSLYRGTNEKLFF	TGCGCCAGCAGCTTGTACAGGGGAACTAATGAAAAACTGTTTTTT
TRBJ2-7	TRBV14	.	medium-sized	CASSQDPGYEQYF	TGTGCCAGCAGCCAAGATCCCGGTTACGAGCAGTACTTC
TRBJ2-3	TRBV3-1/TRBV3-2	.	.	CASSQDLATSTDTQYF	TGTGCCAGCAGCCAAGATCTTGCGACTAGCACAGATACGCAGTATTTT
TRBJ1-5	TRBV2	.	.	CASAGRKIQPQHF	TGTGCCAGCGCTGGCAGGAAAATTCAGCCCCAGCATTTT
TRBJ2-7	TRBV6-5	TRBD2	.	CASSYRLAGGYEQYF	TGTGCCAGCAGTTACCGGCTAGCGGGGGGGTACGAGCAGTACTTC
TRBJ1-2	TRBV2	TRBD1	.	CASSDRDRDYGYTF	TGTGCCAGCAGTGACCGGGACAGGGACTATGGCTACACCTTC
TRBJ1-1	TRBV30	TRBD1	.	CACYDGQGTLPEAFF	TGTGCCTGTTATGATGGACAGGGAACGCTACCTGAAGCTTTCTTT
TRBJ1-6	TRBV11-2	.	.	CASSPGSNSPLHF	TGTGCCAGCAGCCCTGGGTCAAATTCACCCCTCCACTTT
TRBJ2-3	TRBV6-5	.	.	CASSYSKVTDTQYF	TGTGCCAGCAGTTACTCGAAGGTCACAGATACGCAGTATTTT
TRBJ2-7	TRBV13	TRBD1	.	CASSNRQGALKSEQYF	TGTGCCAGCAGCAACCGACAGGGGGCGCTTAAGTCCGAGCAGTACTTC
TRBJ1-2	TRBV7-9	.	.	CASSFSTGGYTF	TGTGCCAGCAGCTTCTCCACGGGAGGCTACACCTTC
TRBJ1-6	TRBV24-1	.	.	CATSDLDGTGDSNYNSPLHF	TGTGCCACCAGTGATTTGGATGGAACCGGTGACAGTAATTATAATTCACCCCTCCACTTT
TRBJ1-3	TRBV3-1/TRBV3-2	.	.	CASSQGQGRHTIYF	TGTGCCAGCAGCCAAGGTCAGGGGAGACACACCATATATTTT
TRBJ1-4	TRBV30	.	.	CACGTNEKLFF	TGTGCCTGCGGCACTAATGAAAAACTGTTTTTT
TRBJ2-1	TRBV10-3	TRBD2	.	CAISERLTSGGDNEQFF	TGTGCCATCAGTGAGCGGTTGACTAGCGGGGGGGACAATGAGCAGTTCTTC
TRBJ1-2	TRBV7-2	TRBD1	.	CASSLAGSGQGADYGYTF	TGTGCCAGCAGCTTAGCGGGCTCGGGACAGGGGGCGGACTATGGCTACACCTTC
TRBJ1-5	TRBV30	.	.	CAWNGRSNQPQHF	TGTGCCTGGAACGGACGGAGCAATCAGCCCCAGCATTTT
TRBJ2-1	TRBV11-2	.	.	CASSLEQQGREQFF	TGTGCCAGCAGCTTAGAACAACAGGGACGTGAGCAGTTCTTC
TRBJ2-7	TRBV10-1	.	.	CASSESIQGISEQYF	TGCGCCAGCAGTGAGTCGATTCAGGGGATAAGCGAGCAGTACTTC
TRBJ1-1	TRBV7-6	.	.	CASSLGGGMNTEAFF	TGTGCCAGCAGCTTAGGTGGGGGGATGAACACTGAAGCTTTCTTT
TRBJ1-1	TRBV6-5	TRBD1	.	CASRGIQGAQTEAFF	TGTGCCAGCAGGGGGATACAGGGGGCGCAGACTGAAGCTTTCTTT
TRBJ2-1	TRBV19	.	.	CASSSGDATYNEQFF	TGTGCCAGTAGTTCAGGGGATGCCACCTACAATGAGCAGTTCTTC
TRBJ1-5	TRBV5-5	.	.	CASSLVAGSNQPQHF	TGTGCCAGCAGCTTGGTTGCAGGGAGCAATCAGCCCCAGCATTTT
TRBJ2-1	TRBV11-2	TRBD2	.	CASSPRGSGVLAGGFEQFF	TGTGCCAGCAGCCCCAGAGGTTCCGGTGTACTAGCGGGGGGGTTTGAGCAGTTCTTC
TRBJ2-3	TRBV3-1/TRBV3-2	.	.	CASSQVTDTQYF	TGTGCCAGCAGCCAAGTAACAGATACGCAGTATTTT
TRBJ1-2	TRBV5-1	.	.	CASSLAGVSYGYTF	TGCGCCAGCAGCTTGGCAGGGGTTAGCTATGGCTACACCTTC
TRBJ2-4	TRBV11-3	.	.	CASSSRTTVAKNIQYF	TGTGCCAGCAGCTCACGCACGACAGTAGCCAAAAACATTCAGTACTTC
TRBJ1-5	TRBV27	TRBD1	.	CASSSQPRTGGGQPQHF	TGTGCCAGCAGTTCCCAACCTCGGACAGGCGGGGGACAGCCCCAGCATTTT
TRBJ1-6	TRBV5-1	.	.	CASSSTSYNSPLHF	TGCGCCAGCAGCTCCACGAGTTATAATTCACCCCTCCACTTT
TRBJ1-2	TRBV19	TRBD1	.	CASSLSGQAGRNYGYTF	TGTGCCAGTTCCTTATCGGGACAGGCAGGCAGGAACTATGGCTACACCTTC
TRBJ2-5	TRBV11-2	.	.	CASSRSQETQYF	TGTGCCAGCAGCAGGTCGCAAGAGACCCAGTACTTC
TRBJ2-1	TRBV11-2	.	once	CASSGPQEGSHEQFF	TGTGCCAGCAGCGGTCCGCAGGAAGGAAGCCATGAGCAGTTCTTC
TRBJ2-1	TRBV9	.	.	CASSAPPSYNEQFF	TGTGCCAGCAGCGCCCCTCCCTCCTACAATGAGCAGTTCTTC
TRBJ1-6	TRBV27	.	.	CASSLAFSYNSPLHF	TGTGCCAGCAGTTTGGCATTCTCCTATAATTCACCCCTCCACTTT
TRBJ1-4	TRBV21-1	.	.	CASSNCIRFFCGTNEKLFF	TGTGCCAGCAGCAACTGTATCAGGTTTTTTTGCGGGACTAATGAAAAACTGTTTTTT
TRBJ2-7	TRBV19	.	.	CASSPYREPYEQYF	TGTGCCAGTAGTCCTTACAGGGAGCCCTACGAGCAGTACTTC